This TCR beta chain was sequenced for a study of cytotoxic CD8 clonotypes in ibrutinib-treated CLL (dated by TCRdb to the early 2020s). About the study as a whole: In this cohort, over 14 patients were treatment-naive and approximately twelve were relapsed/refractory, while around 18 had unmutated IGHV. Responses were partial in roughly 25 patients and complete in 2; after median approximately 69 months follow-up, around 14 stayed in remission and some twelve progressed. The response samples were drawn at a median of roughly twelve months into treatment, with a range of about 6 to 36 months. Of the approximately 87 participants in the trial, about two dozen had longitudinal samples available. Cryopreserved peripheral blood mononuclear cells were obtained before treatment, at response, and at either sustained remission or disease progression. Samples averaged approximately 260,000 productive templates and tens of thousands of productive rearrangements.

For TCR beta library preparation, roughly 2 micrograms of genomic DNA was extracted from cryopreserved PBMCs. Longitudinal blood samples from CLL patients on ibrutinib monotherapy underwent high-throughput TCR beta sequencing. The patients took part in an open-label, single-center phase 2 trial of ibrutinib monotherapy. Notes on this clone: The antigen it recognizes is unknown. Base qualities are not provided; no much larger clone lies one nucleotide away.

A MiSeq instrument was used for deep resolution sequencing, which targeted depths ranging from 1 in 1 million up to 1 in 200,000 T cells, with coverage averaging 10x for each clonotype. The immunoSEQ hsTCRB Kit was used to generate the TCR beta libraries. The paper's data handling went like this. Data were analyzed with ImmunoSEQ Data Assistant and ImmunoSEQ Analyzer, with V, D and J genes assigned per IMGT definitions. Clonality, which ranges from 0 to 1, was calculated as one minus the normalized Shannon entropy of productive rearrangement frequencies. Only overrepresented clonotypes making up at least 0.05% of each patient's repertoire were included in the public clonotype analysis. About a dozen repertoires from age-matched healthy donors, obtained from immuneACCESS, served as clonality controls. TCRdb retrieved this table from immuneACCESS and kept in-frame rearrangements only. Not all clones are present; in checked studies, unresolved V genes account for under half, and no reason is known for the remainder. The V and J calls and the clone size are those of that table, but D and trimming were determined from the DNA. Here the sample has almost 85,000 clones; more than 70% occur a single time. Around 5% of the sample goes to the ten largest clones.

The junction shows trimming of 4 bases on V and 5 bases on J, plus 13 bases between the germline ends. Per the germline V gene, ENHRY is the CDR1 and SYGVKD is the CDR2. Reading from cysteine to phenylalanine, the CDR3 counts 14 amino acids. The only DNA kept is the CDR3, 42 bases in frame from the first base. The study at large found these results: Clonality rose at ibrutinib response, remained stable during sustained remission, and dropped back toward baseline at progression. Lymph node repertoires were not examined, and the timing of sampling was not matched between patients in sustained remission and those whose disease progressed. Baseline clonality was found to be higher than that of age-matched healthy donors and was strongly correlated with circulating CD8+ T-cell counts. Public clonotypes were rare and either contracted or stayed stable during treatment, and the rise in clonality at ibrutinib response reflected the expansion of private clonotypes.

This TCR was recovered from a human donor with chronic lymphocytic leukemia. The V and J genes are TRBV10-3 and TRBJ2-3; no D gene call is confident. The sequences come from PBMCs, collected before ibrutinib treatment. This receptor carries the CDR3 CAISGTSKGDTQYF. The DNA is TGTGCCATCAGTGGAACATCAAAAGGAGATACGCAGTATTTT.